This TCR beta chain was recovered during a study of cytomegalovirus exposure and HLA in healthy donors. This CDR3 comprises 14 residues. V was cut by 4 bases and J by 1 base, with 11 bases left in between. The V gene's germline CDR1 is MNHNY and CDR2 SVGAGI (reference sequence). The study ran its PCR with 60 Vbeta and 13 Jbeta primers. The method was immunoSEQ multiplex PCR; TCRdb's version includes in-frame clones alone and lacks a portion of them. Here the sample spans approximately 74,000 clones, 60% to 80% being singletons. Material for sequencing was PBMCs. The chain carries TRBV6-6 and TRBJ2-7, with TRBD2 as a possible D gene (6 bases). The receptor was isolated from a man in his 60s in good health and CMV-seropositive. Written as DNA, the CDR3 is TGTGCCAGCAGTTTGGGGGGAGATTCCTACGAGCAGTACTTC. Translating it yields CASSLGGDSYEQYF.